The clone carrying this TCR beta chain was counted between two and nine times. CDR3 length equals 15 residues. The V segment lost 4 bases and the J segment 2 bases; nucleotides outside the gene matches: 5. Germline V lookup: CDR1 LNHDA, CDR2 SQIVND (reference sequence). The source of the sample is a study of OX40 agonist ivuxolimab in advanced cancers. This table comes from immunoSEQ multiplex PCR, and its TCRdb copy is limited to in-frame clones, with some not included. The sample records around 70,000 clones, about 82% being singletons. This sequence was found in an adult with an advanced solid tumor such as melanoma, head and neck, liver or kidney cancer. Material: CD4+ or CD8+ T cells sorted from blood, obtained in a trial of the OX40 agonist ivuxolimab. The V call is TRBV19, the J call TRBJ1-5; TRBD1 matches 7 bases. The CDR3 loop is CASSNRGVRNQPQHF. In nucleotides, the CDR3 is TGTGCCAGTAGTAACAGGGGAGTTCGCAATCAGCCCCAGCATTTT.